At least ten counts were recorded for the clone carrying this TCR beta chain. No antigen is known for it. The entry originates in a study of breast tumors, draining lymph nodes, adjacent tissues. TCRdb analysed the multiplex PCR reads with MiXCR anew, one entry per CDR3 protein. The table lists around 13,000 distinct CDR3 sequences, less than 85% of them singletons. General observations from the study: Tumor TCR diversity was below lymph nodes but above nontumor tissue.

This receptor was obtained from a female donor with breast cancer. Some clones in this sample may be carry-over from other donors' samples. Sequenced: tumor-adjacent breast tissue.

The CDR3, as DNA: TGTGCCAGCAGTGAAGATGGGACCGCGACCGGGGAGCTGTTTTTT. Its translation is CASSEDGTATGELFF. The rearrangement uses TRBV2 and TRBJ2-2; D possibly uses TRBD1 or TRBD2 (5 bases each). Germline V lookup: CDR1 SNHLY, CDR2 FYNNEI. The CDR3 length is 15 residues. V was clipped by 1 base and J by 5 bases, with 11 bases between them.